The entry below describes one TCR beta chain. Its target is unknown. This sample is drawn from a study of shared clonotypes between healthy human individuals. Study results and caveats: An expected dependence of interdonor clonotype sharing on sequencing depth was noted. A generally larger estimated richness was seen in naive subsets than in memory subsets.

All of the donors resided in Nashville, Tennessee, and each was a Caucasian adult. Only in-frame clones appear in the TCRdb table, and some are missing; sequencing was by immunoSEQ multiplex PCR. Here the sample spans roughly 2.5 million clones, over 85% being singletons. Germline assignment: CDR1 SGHDT and CDR2 YYEEEE. V was pared by 0 bases and J by 5 bases, with 11 bases between. The CDR3 runs to 14 residues. Specimen: naive CD4+ T cells sorted from blood. Subset described: CD45RA+ positively selected. This TCR derives from a man aged 18 to 30 in good health. The rearrangement joins TRBV5-6 to TRBJ2-5, with a possible D match to TRBD2 (5 bases). The CDR3 spells CASSLGLGAETQYF. The CDR3 nucleotides read TGTGCCAGCAGCTTGGGGTTGGGAGCGGAGACCCAGTACTTC.